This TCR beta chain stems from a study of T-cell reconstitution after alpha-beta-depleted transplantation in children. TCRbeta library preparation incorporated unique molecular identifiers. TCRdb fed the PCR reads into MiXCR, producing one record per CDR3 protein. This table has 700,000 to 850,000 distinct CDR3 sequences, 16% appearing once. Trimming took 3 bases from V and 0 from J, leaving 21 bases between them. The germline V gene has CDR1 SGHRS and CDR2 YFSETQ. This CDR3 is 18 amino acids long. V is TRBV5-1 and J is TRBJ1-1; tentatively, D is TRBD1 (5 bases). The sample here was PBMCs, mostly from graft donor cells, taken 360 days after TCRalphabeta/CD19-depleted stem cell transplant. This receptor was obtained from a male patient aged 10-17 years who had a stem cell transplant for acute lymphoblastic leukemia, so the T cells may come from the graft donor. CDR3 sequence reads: CASSYHPQTTGLNTEAFF. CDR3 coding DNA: TGCGCCAGCAGCTACCACCCCCAAACCACAGGACTGAACACTGAAGCTTTCTTT.